A few counts support the clone carrying this T cell receptor (beta chain). CD8+ and CD4+ T cells circulating in blood were sequenced for TCR beta. Multiple sclerosis controls were treatment-naive patients with stable or active relapsing-remitting disease. CD8+ and CD4+ T cells were negatively isolated; TEMRA cells were FACS-enriched. This specimen comes from a study of CD8 T cells in Susac syndrome. Random hexamers primed reverse transcription of 0.5 to 1 ug RNA. immunoSEQ multiplex PCR amplified TCR beta CDR3 across 54 Vbeta, 13 Jbeta. MiXCR, applied by TCRdb to the immunoSEQ multiplex PCR reads, yields one record per CDR3 protein. This sample has about 300,000 distinct CDR3 sequences, with 92% found just once. The material sequenced was CD4+ T cells from PBMCs. The sequence derives from a human donor with multiple sclerosis.

The CDR3 is CASSSTGPYEQYF. CDR3 DNA sequence: TGTGCCAGCAGCTCTACAGGGCCCTACGAGCAGTACTTC. This rearrangement joins TRBV7-9 to TRBJ2-7; D might be TRBD1 (6 bases). Looked up from germline, CDR1 is SEHNR and CDR2 is FQNEAQ (reference sequence). Deletions cut 4 bases from V and 2 bases from J, with 9 bases between. This CDR3 comprises 13 residues.